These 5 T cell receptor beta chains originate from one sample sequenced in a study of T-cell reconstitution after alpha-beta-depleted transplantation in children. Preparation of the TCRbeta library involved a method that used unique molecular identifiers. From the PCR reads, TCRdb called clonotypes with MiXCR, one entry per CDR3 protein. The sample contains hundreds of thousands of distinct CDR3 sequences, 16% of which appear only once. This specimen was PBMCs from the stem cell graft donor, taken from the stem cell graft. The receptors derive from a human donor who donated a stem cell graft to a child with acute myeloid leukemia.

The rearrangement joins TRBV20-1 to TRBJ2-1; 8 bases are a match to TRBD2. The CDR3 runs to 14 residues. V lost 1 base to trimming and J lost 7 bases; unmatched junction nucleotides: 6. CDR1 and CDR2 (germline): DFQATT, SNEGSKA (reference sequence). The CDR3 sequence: CSARGQRGGNEQFF. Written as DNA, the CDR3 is TGCAGTGCTAGAGGGCAACGGGGGGGAAATGAGCAGTTCTTC.

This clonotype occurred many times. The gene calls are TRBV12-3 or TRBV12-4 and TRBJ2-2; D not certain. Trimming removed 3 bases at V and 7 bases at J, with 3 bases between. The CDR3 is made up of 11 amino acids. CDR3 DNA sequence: TGTGCCAGCAGTTTTGTCGGGGAGCTGTTTTTT. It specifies CASSFVGELFF.

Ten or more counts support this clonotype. CDR3: CATSTGGDTGYNEQFF. The CDR3 nucleotides read TGTGCCACCAGCACCGGGGGGGACACGGGTTACAATGAGCAGTTCTTC. The rearrangement joins TRBV15 to TRBJ2-1; 8 bases are shared with TRBD2. Germline V gives CDR1 LNHNV, CDR2 YYDKDF (reference sequence). The CDR3 consists of 16 residues. Trimming cost V 4 bases and J 4 bases; bases outside gene matches: 9. Complete variable domain (other parts from reference TRBV15 and TRBJ2-1): DAMVIQNPRYQVTQFGKPVTLSCSQTLNHNVMYWYQQKSSQAPKLLFHYYDKDFNNEADTPDNFQSRRPNTSFCFLDIRSPGLGDTAMYLCATSTGGDTGYNEQFFGPGTRLTVL.

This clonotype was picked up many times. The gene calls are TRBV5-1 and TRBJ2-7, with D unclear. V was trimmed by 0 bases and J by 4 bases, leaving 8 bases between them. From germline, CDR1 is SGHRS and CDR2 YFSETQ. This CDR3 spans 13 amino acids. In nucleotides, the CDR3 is TGCGCCAGCAGCTTGGGTGACACGTACGAGCAGTACGTC. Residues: CASSLGDTYEQYV.

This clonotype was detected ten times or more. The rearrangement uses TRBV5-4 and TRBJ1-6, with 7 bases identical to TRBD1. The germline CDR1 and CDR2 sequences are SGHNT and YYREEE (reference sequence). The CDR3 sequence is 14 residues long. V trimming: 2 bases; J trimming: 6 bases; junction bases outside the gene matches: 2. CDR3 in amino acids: CASSFRDSNSPLHF. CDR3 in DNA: TGTGCCAGCAGCTTCCGGGACAGTAATTCACCCCTCCACTTT.